The entry below gives a single T cell receptor (beta chain) sequence along with its context. Its antigen is undetermined. These data originate in a study of T cell responses to AZD1222 COVID-19 vaccine. In the study overall: Second doses were pooled across both intervals (about 4 or about 12 weeks). Study-wide results and caveats: AZD1222 recipients seropositive at baseline numbered only six. Reportedly, nearly half of unique spike TCRs recognized epitopes outside B.1.351/B.1.1.7 mutations. Spike was spanned by vaccine-associated CD4 TCRs, which were dominant at 160-218 and 743-854.

Repertoires were generated with immunoSEQ multiplex PCR, while TCRdb's copy carries only in-frame clones and drops some. The sample lists 150,000 to 200,000 clones; around nine tenths were seen once. The germline CDR1 and CDR2 sequences are GTSNPN and SVGIG (reference sequence). This CDR3 region has 13 residues. The ends were cut back, 3 bases at V and 7 bases at J, with 13 bases in the middle. The rearrangement joins TRBV30 to TRBJ1-3, with D possibly matching TRBD1 (5 bases). This TCR derives from an adult in good health. The material sequenced was peripheral blood, taken on day 0 of AZD1222 vaccination. The CDR3 here is CAWRRQGGNTIYF. Here the CDR3 DNA reads TGTGCCTGGAGGAGGCAGGGAGGGAACACCATATATTTT.